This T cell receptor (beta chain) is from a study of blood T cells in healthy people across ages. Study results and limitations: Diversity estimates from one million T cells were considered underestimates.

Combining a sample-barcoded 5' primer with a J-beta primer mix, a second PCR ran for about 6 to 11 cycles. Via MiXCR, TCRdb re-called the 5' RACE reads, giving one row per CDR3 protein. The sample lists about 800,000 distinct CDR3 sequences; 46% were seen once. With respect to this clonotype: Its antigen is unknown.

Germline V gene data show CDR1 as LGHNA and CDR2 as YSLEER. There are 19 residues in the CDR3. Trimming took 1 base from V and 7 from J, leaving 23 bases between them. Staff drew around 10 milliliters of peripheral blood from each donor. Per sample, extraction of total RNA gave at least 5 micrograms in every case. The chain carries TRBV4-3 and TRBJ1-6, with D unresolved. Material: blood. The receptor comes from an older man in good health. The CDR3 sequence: CASSQGKFGPELLNSPLHF. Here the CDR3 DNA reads TGCGCCAGCAGCCAAGGAAAGTTCGGACCCGAGTTACTGAATTCACCCCTCCACTTT.